Below, 28 T cell receptor beta chains from the same sample are listed, as sequenced in a study of blood T cell repertoires in COVID-19. Sequenced by immunoSEQ multiplex PCR; TCRdb stores in-frame clones only, minus some. In the table there are 25,000 to 35,000 clones, 91% of which are singletons. The specimen sequenced was peripheral blood. Receptors were obtained from a human donor with active COVID-19. The donor label of this sample is uncertain.

This rearrangement joins TRBV7-8 to TRBJ2-3, with D tentatively TRBD1 (6 bases). CDR3 length: 14 residues. V lost 3 bases and J lost 0, with 7 bases in between. Germline CDR1 reads SGHVS; CDR2 reads FQNEAQ. This CDR3 is CASSFGTSTDTQYF. CDR3 coding DNA: TGTGCCAGCAGCTTTGGGACAAGCACAGATACGCAGTATTTT.

The chain employs TRBV2 and TRBJ1-2, with 9 bases lining up with TRBD1. This CDR3 spans 16 amino acids. Germline V gene lookup returns CDR1 SNHLY and CDR2 FYNNEI. V lost 3 bases, J lost 1 base, and 6 bases stayed unmatched. The CDR3 reads CASSEEYRGLNYGYTF. The CDR3 DNA reads TGTGCCAGCAGTGAGGAGTACAGGGGGCTTAACTATGGCTACACCTTC.

CDR3 coding DNA: TGTGCCAGCAGTTTACGGTTTAGCACAGATACGCAGTATTTT. This codes for CASSLRFSTDTQYF. The chain couples TRBV6-5 to TRBJ2-3; D call uncertain. The V end lost 4 bases, the J end lost 0 bases, and 8 bases lay between the germline ends. This CDR3 spans 14 amino acids. Germline V gene lookup returns CDR1 MNHEY and CDR2 SVGAGI.

The chain recombines TRBV2 with TRBJ2-6, with 9 bases lining up with TRBD1. The CDR3 is 17 residues long. Germline trimming cut 6 bases from V and 2 bases from J; bases unmatched to any gene: 8. From germline, CDR1 is SNHLY and CDR2 FYNNEI. This CDR3 reads CASRLTGGRTGANVLTF. The CDR3 DNA sequence: TGTGCCAGCAGGTTAACAGGGGGCAGGACTGGGGCCAACGTCCTGACTTTC.

This rearrangement joins TRBV3-1 (or the pseudogene TRBV3-2) to TRBJ2-3, with 14 bases that match TRBD2. Unmatched junction bases numbered 5, after V lost 4 bases and J lost 5 bases. The germline V gene has CDR1 LGHDT and CDR2 YNNKEL (reference sequence). The CDR3 totals 16 residues. The CDR3 spells CASSLGTSGRIDTQYF. CDR3 nucleotides: TGTGCCAGCAGCCTCGGGACTAGCGGGAGAATAGATACGCAGTATTTT.

The rearrangement uses TRBV6-6 and TRBJ2-2; 8 nucleotides match TRBD1. This CDR3 region has 14 residues. CDR1 is MNHNY, CDR2 SVGAGI, per germline (reference sequence). Trimming removed 7 bases from V and 4 bases from J; junction bases left unmatched: 5. The CDR3, as DNA: TGTGCCAGCATCCGGGACAGGTCCACCGGGGAGCTGTTTTTT. Translating it yields CASIRDRSTGELFF.

This chain connects TRBV5-1 to TRBJ2-2, with TRBD2 identical over 7 bases. V lost 4 bases to trimming and J lost 4 bases; unmatched junction nucleotides: 7. The CDR3 covers 15 residues. Looked up from germline, CDR1 is SGHRS and CDR2 is YFSETQ. CDR3 in DNA: TGCGCCAGCAGCGCCTCCACTAGCGTCACCGGGGAGCTGTTTTTT. Its translation: CASSASTSVTGELFF.

This clone showed up just once. The chain employs TRBV18 and TRBJ2-1, with 9 bases identical to TRBD1. V shed 0 bases, J shed 5 bases, and the junction held 2 bases outside the gene matches. Germline V CDR1 and CDR2: KGHSH, LQKENI. The CDR3 is made up of 15 amino acids. The CDR3 loop is CASSPPGQGNNEQFF. The CDR3 coding sequence is TGTGCCAGCTCACCACCGGGACAGGGCAACAATGAGCAGTTCTTC.

This chain links TRBV27 with TRBJ2-1, with a weak D call TRBD1 (6 bases). Germline V gives CDR1 MNHEY, CDR2 SMNVEV (reference sequence). This CDR3 is 14 amino acids long. V was shortened by 5 bases and J by 2 bases, with 10 bases between the two germline ends. For the CDR3, the DNA is TGTGCCAGCAGTGAGGACAGCCCCTACAATGAGCAGTTCTTC. Protein product: CASSEDSPYNEQFF.

The chain couples TRBV3-1 (or the pseudogene TRBV3-2) to TRBJ2-7; tentatively, D is TRBD2 (7 bases). The V end was cut by 4 bases, the J end by 2 bases, with 18 bases between. This CDR3 contains 16 residues. Germline CDR1 reads LGHDT; CDR2 reads YNNKEL (reference sequence). CDR3 in amino acids: CASSRLGGDTPYEQYF. As DNA, the CDR3 is TGTGCCAGCAGCCGACTGGGGGGGGACACCCCCTACGAGCAGTACTTC.

This sequence joins TRBV6-5 and TRBJ1-1; 12 bases are a match to TRBD1. Trimming at V came to 7 bases and at J to 3 bases, leaving 6 bases not matched to a gene. The germline gives CDR1 MNHEY, CDR2 SVGAGI. The CDR3 has 15 amino acids. The CDR3 DNA reads TGTGCCAGCATAGGGACAGGGGGCGCCTACACTGAAGCTTTCTTT. This gives the protein CASIGTGGAYTEAFF.

J is TRBJ2-3 and V is TRBV10-2; 9 positions agree with TRBD2. The CDR3 sequence is 15 residues long. Trimming took 4 bases from V and 1 from J; bases not matched to a gene: 3. Germline CDR1 reads WSHSY; CDR2 reads SAAADI. CDR3 nucleotides: TGCGCCAGCAGTGTGATAGCGGGGGGCACAGATACGCAGTATTTT. Its translation is CASSVIAGGTDTQYF.

The chain is built from TRBV27 and TRBJ1-4; D may be TRBD1 (6 bases). The CDR3 runs to 14 residues. V was cut by 6 bases and J by 5 bases, with 13 bases left in between. Germline CDR1 is MNHEY and CDR2 is SMNVEV (reference sequence). Written as DNA, the CDR3 is TGTGCCAGCAGCCTAGCAGGGGAGAATGAAAAACTGTTTTTT. As protein: CASSLAGENEKLFF.

The V gene is TRBV20-1, the J gene TRBJ1-5, with no clear D. Trimming pared 7 bases from V and 15 bases from J, leaving 10 bases between. CDR3 length equals 8 residues. The germline gives CDR1 DFQATT, CDR2 SNEGSKA (reference sequence). The CDR3 region is CSVDDWHF. Written as DNA, the CDR3 is TGCAGTGTCGACGACTGGCATTTT.

CDR3 coding DNA: TGTGCCAGCAGCTTGGCGTGGGGGGCTAACTATGGCTACACCTTC. Its translation: CASSLAWGANYGYTF. This rearrangement joins TRBV5-6 to TRBJ1-2; a possible D gene is TRBD1 (5 bases). The CDR3 has 15 amino acids. Looked up from germline, CDR1 is SGHDT and CDR2 is YYEEEE. The V end was cut by 0 bases, the J end by 0 bases, with 9 bases between. Based on the CDR3 plus reference TRBV5-6 and TRBJ1-2, the full variable domain is DAGVTQSPTHLIKTRGQQVTLRCSPKSGHDTVSWYQQALGQGPQFIFQYYEEEERQRGNFPDRFSGHQFPNYSSELNVNALLLGDSALYLCASSLAWGANYGYTFGSGTRLTVV.

This chain links TRBV7-9 with TRBJ2-7; weak D call: TRBD2 (6 bases). Trimming removed 4 bases from V and 2 bases from J, with 15 bases in between. Germline V gene sequence: CDR1 SEHNR, CDR2 FQNEAQ (reference sequence). This CDR3 contains 15 residues. The CDR3 sequence is CASSYRDSSAYEQYF. In nucleotides, the CDR3 is TGTGCCAGCAGCTACCGGGACTCTTCCGCCTACGAGCAGTACTTC.

The V gene is TRBV10-3, the J gene TRBJ2-7; maybe TRBD1 (7 bases). Trimming removed 4 bases from V and 2 bases from J, with 12 bases in between. This CDR3 contains 14 residues. CDR1 is ENHRY and CDR2 is SYGVKD in the germline V gene. The CDR3 region has the DNA TGTGCCATCAGTGTTGGAGGGGGCCCCTACGAGCAGTACTTC. Translating gives CAISVGGGPYEQYF.

The chain has TRBV19 and TRBJ2-1; no definite D call. V was shortened by 0 bases and J by 10 bases, with 10 bases between the two germline ends. The germline V gene encodes CDR1 LNHDA and CDR2 SQIVND (reference sequence). The CDR3 length is 13 residues. The CDR3 DNA reads as TGTGCCAGTAGTATAGATCCCCCCTACGAGCAGTTCTTC. Its translation is CASSIDPPYEQFF.

The genes are TRBV27 and TRBJ1-4, with unresolved D. The CDR3 spans 14 residues. The V end lost 8 bases, the J end lost 3 bases, and 13 bases lay between the germline ends. Germline values: CDR1 MNHEY, CDR2 SMNVEV (reference sequence). CDR3 loop: CASGPRAPNEKLFF. For the CDR3, the DNA is TGTGCCAGCGGTCCCCGAGCCCCTAATGAAAAACTGTTTTTT.

This chain joins TRBV6-6 and TRBJ2-5; TRBD1 matches 12 bases. The CDR3 loop spans 16 amino acids. With V trimmed by 5 bases and J by 4 bases, 8 bases remained unmatched. Germline lookup yields CDR1 MNHNY and CDR2 SVGAGI (reference sequence). The CDR3 region is CASSRDRGPHRETQYF. The DNA of the CDR3 is TGTGCCAGCAGTCGGGACAGGGGGCCTCATCGAGAGACCCAGTACTTC.

This clone is a singleton in its sample. The V and J genes are TRBV10-2 and TRBJ2-2; unclear D gene. Per the germline V gene, CDR1 is WSHSY and CDR2 is SAAADI. V was clipped by 8 bases and J by 2 bases, with 6 bases between them. The CDR3 contains 12 residues. CDR3 sequence (DNA): TGCGCCAGCCGGGTCAACACCGGGGAGCTGTTTTTT. Translating it yields CASRVNTGELFF.

CDR3 DNA sequence: TGCGCCAGCAGCCAAGGGTTTTTGGGACAGGAGGAAAAACTGTTTTTT. It translates to CASSQGFLGQEEKLFF. The genes are TRBV4-1 and TRBJ1-4, with TRBD1 matching 8 bases. Trimming at V came to 1 base and at J to 8 bases, leaving 9 bases not matched to a gene. The CDR3 is made up of 16 amino acids. Germline V lookup: CDR1 MGHRA, CDR2 YSYEKL.

The CDR3 is CASKRGRGGRTDQSYNEQFF. CDR3 DNA: TGTGCCAGCAAGAGGGGGAGAGGAGGAAGAACTGACCAATCCTACAATGAGCAGTTCTTC. The chain joins TRBV6-4 to TRBJ2-1; weak D call: TRBD1 (6 bases). The CDR3 is 20 residues long. Germline V lookup: CDR1 MRHNA, CDR2 SNTAGT. V was cut by 7 bases and J by 1 base, with 29 bases left in between.

The rearrangement joins TRBV27 to TRBJ1-3, with 7 positions matching TRBD1. The CDR3 extends over 16 amino acids. J was trimmed by 4 bases and V by 3 bases; bases with no gene match: 9. Germline lookup yields CDR1 MNHEY and CDR2 SMNVEV (reference sequence). The DNA for the CDR3 is TGTGCCAGCAGTTTGACAGGGCCCACCGGCGGAAACACCATATATTTT. Translated: CASSLTGPTGGNTIYF.

The chain links TRBV15 to TRBJ2-7, with 7 bases matching TRBD2. The germline gives CDR1 LNHNV, CDR2 YYDKDF (reference sequence). With 0 bases clipped from V and 4 bases from J, the junction kept 9 bases outside the gene matches. This CDR3 contains 16 residues. The CDR3 is CATSRDLASGAYEQYF. CDR3 DNA sequence: TGTGCCACCAGCAGAGATCTGGCTAGCGGAGCTTACGAGCAGTACTTC.

The rearrangement uses TRBV24-1 and TRBJ2-1; 10 bases are a match to TRBD1. The germline V gene encodes CDR1 KGHDR and CDR2 SFDVKD. CDR3 length equals 16 residues. Losses at the gene ends were 4 bases for V and 9 bases for J; bases not matched to a gene: 11. The CDR3: CATSEPSGQGNIEQFF. CDR3 DNA: TGTGCCACCAGTGAGCCCTCGGGACAGGGGAACATTGAGCAGTTCTTC.

The chain has TRBV20-1 and TRBJ2-3; D might be TRBD2 (6 bases). This CDR3 contains 15 residues. CDR1 is DFQATT, CDR2 SNEGSKA, per germline (reference sequence). V dropped 3 bases and J dropped 5 bases, with 18 bases sitting between them. DNA for the CDR3: TGCAGTGCTAGTGCGAACGGGGGACCTGGAGATACGCAGTATTTT. It yields the protein CSASANGGPGDTQYF.

This CDR3 reads CASSQGQGTGNTIYF. The DNA of the CDR3 is TGTGCCAGCTCGCAGGGACAGGGGACTGGAAACACCATATATTTT. The chain employs TRBV18 and TRBJ1-3; 10 nucleotides line up with TRBD1. Germline V gene data show CDR1 as KGHSH and CDR2 as LQKENI. The V gene end was trimmed by 6 bases and the J gene end by 2 bases; junction bases not matched to a gene: 4. CDR3 length equals 15 residues. Using reference TRBV18 and TRBJ1-3 for the parts outside the CDR3, the full variable domain is NAGVMQNPRHLVRRRGQEARLRCSPMKGHSHVYWYRQLPEEGLKFMVYLQKENIIDESGMPKERFSAEFPKEGPSILRIQQVVRGDSAAYFCASSQGQGTGNTIYFGEGSWLTVV.